Given below is one T cell receptor (beta chain) in context. Its cognate antigen is unknown. Using a J-beta primer mix together with a sample-barcoded 5' primer, a second PCR was run for about 6 to 11 cycles. TCRdb recomputed calls from the 5' RACE reads with MiXCR, one row per CDR3 protein. The sample has approximately 900,000 distinct CDR3 sequences; roughly 28% are singletons. This sample stems from a study of blood T cells in healthy people across ages. Study-wide points: Unsorted PBMC input precluded a conclusive naive versus antigen-experienced comparison.

V gave up 5 bases and J gave up 5 bases, with 12 bases separating them. CDR1 and CDR2 from the germline V gene are SGHRS and YFSETQ. The CDR3 loop spans 13 amino acids. The sample also formed part of further work on T cells of mothers and their children.

The TCR comes from a middle-aged woman in good health. The material sequenced was blood. J is TRBJ2-3 and V is TRBV5-1, with D hard to call. CDR3 residues: CASRPSPRDTQYF. CDR3 DNA: TGCGCCAGCAGACCGAGCCCAAGAGATACGCAGTATTTT.